This entry features one T cell receptor beta chain sequence. This entry comes from a study of shared clonotypes between healthy human individuals. TCRdb's table, derived via immunoSEQ multiplex PCR, lists solely in-frame clones and lacks some. The sample records more than 2 million clones, about 95% being singletons. Naive CD8 cells lacked CD45RO, underwent positive selection for CCR7 and left out terminally differentiated effector memory CD45RA+ cells. Per germline, CDR1 SGHDT and CDR2 YYEEEE. Trimming took 0 bases from V and 3 from J; bases not matched to a gene: 4. This CDR3 comprises 15 residues. This sequence joins TRBV5-6 and TRBJ1-1, with 8 bases lining up with TRBD1. The source material was naive CD8+ T cells sorted from blood. The receptor's source is a young man in good health. CDR3 loop: CASSLAGTGDTEAFF. CDR3 bases: TGTGCCAGCAGCTTGGCCGGGACAGGAGACACTGAAGCTTTCTTT.